Included here is one TCR beta chain sequence, with context. This record belongs to a study of blood T cell repertoires in COVID-19. Sequenced by immunoSEQ multiplex PCR; TCRdb stores in-frame clones only, minus some. This repertoire shows approximately 120,000 clones, approximately 80% found once; its top ten account for roughly 7.9%. The CDR3 contains 16 residues. CDR1 and CDR2 (germline): SGHRS, YFSETQ. The V end was cut by 0 bases, the J end by 3 bases, with 15 bases between. The sequence was collected from a woman older than 75 with active or convalescent COVID-19. This chain uses TRBV5-1 with TRBJ1-2; maybe TRBD1 (6 bases). The sequenced sample consisted of peripheral blood. This CDR3 is CASSLAGGSSDYGYTF. The CDR3 DNA sequence: TGCGCCAGCAGCTTGGCGGGGGGCAGTTCGGACTATGGCTACACCTTC.